Presented here are 14 T cell receptor beta chains from one specimen sequenced in a study of graft-versus-host responses after intestinal transplantation. The authors plated around 200,000 CFSE-labeled responder cells with around 200,000 irradiated, violet-dye-labeled stimulator cells. Only in-frame clones appear in the TCRdb table, and some are missing; sequencing was by immunoSEQ multiplex PCR. The data show more than 12,000 clones, with 30% to 40% seen just once and 1.5% to 2% held by the top ten. The source material was alloreactive CD8+ T cells from a mixed lymphocyte reaction culture, sampled before intestinal transplant. Indicated subset: CFSE-low proliferating T cells sorted from approximately 6-day pre-transplant mixed lymphocyte reaction (GvH or HvG direction). These receptors all come from a human patient who received an intestinal transplant.

This clone occurred a few times. CDR3 region: CASSSRSTYEQYF. The CDR3 coding sequence is TGTGCCAGCAGCTCCCGATCTACCTACGAGCAGTACTTC. The genes are TRBV7-8 and TRBJ2-7; D is undetermined. Germline CDR1 SGHVS, CDR2 FQNEAQ. Between the trimmed V and J ends, which lost 4 bases and 2 bases, there was a span of 9 bases. The CDR3 runs 13 residues.

This clone occurred a few times. J is TRBJ1-2 and V is TRBV4-3; D is undetermined. This CDR3 has 16 amino acids. V was shortened by 0 bases and J by 1 base, with 12 bases between the two germline ends. Germline V gene sequence: CDR1 LGHNA, CDR2 YSLEER. CDR3: CASSQEFRDFNYGYTF. The DNA for the CDR3 is TGCGCCAGCAGCCAAGAGTTTAGAGACTTTAACTATGGCTACACCTTC.

The chain combines TRBV7-9 with TRBJ2-5; a weak D match, TRBD2 (6 bases). The CDR3 extends over 13 amino acids. Germline assignment: CDR1 SEHNR and CDR2 FQNEAQ (reference sequence). Trimming took 5 bases from V and 2 from J, leaving 9 bases between them. The CDR3 DNA reads as TGTGCCAGCAGCACCGGGACTCAAGAGACCCAGTACTTC. Translation: CASSTGTQETQYF.

The rearrangement joins TRBV13 to TRBJ1-6, with D perhaps matching TRBD1 (5 bases). The CDR3 runs to 15 residues. The ends were cut back, 3 bases at V and 5 bases at J, with 11 bases in the middle. The V gene's germline CDR1 is PRHDT and CDR2 FYEKMQ (reference sequence). This chain's CDR3 is CASSFVDTNNSPLHF. CDR3 DNA: TGTGCCAGCAGCTTTGTGGACACCAATAATTCACCCCTCCACTTT.

The rearrangement uses TRBV5-1 and TRBJ2-3; TRBD2 aligns across 7 bases. The J segment lost 1 base and the V segment lost 0 bases, leaving 2 bases of the junction unmatched. Germline CDR1 reads SGHRS; CDR2 reads YFSETQ. The CDR3 sequence is 15 residues long. The CDR3 DNA reads as TGCGCCAGCAGCTTGGGTGGGGGGGGCACAGATACGCAGTATTTT. It is translated as CASSLGGGGTDTQYF.

In DNA, the CDR3 is TGTGCCAGCAGCTCTCCGGACAGGGGGCAAAGGTTCGAGCAGTACTTC. It translates to CASSSPDRGQRFEQYF. V is TRBV11-2 and J is TRBJ2-7; the match to TRBD1 covers 11 bases. V was clipped by 4 bases and J by 6 bases; unmatched bases: 11. The CDR3 is 16 amino acids. Germline V CDR1 and CDR2: SGHAT, FQNNGV.

V gene TRBV7-9 combines with J gene TRBJ2-7, with TRBD1 matching over 8 bases. The CDR3 is 17 amino acids. Germline assignment: CDR1 SEHNR and CDR2 FQNEAQ (reference sequence). Trimming at V came to 2 bases and at J to 3 bases, leaving 12 bases not matched to a gene. The CDR3 reads CASSLLPGQGKDYEQYF. The DNA of the CDR3 is TGTGCCAGCAGCTTACTCCCCGGACAGGGTAAAGACTACGAGCAGTACTTC.

In this sample, this clone turned up a few times. The genes are TRBV27 and TRBJ2-2; the D is unclear. Germline V CDR1 and CDR2: MNHEY, SMNVEV (reference sequence). This CDR3 comprises 14 residues. V shed 5 bases and J shed 0 bases, with 7 bases lying between them. CDR3 sequence reads: CASSLRPNTGELFF. The DNA for the CDR3 is TGTGCCAGCAGTCTACGCCCGAACACCGGGGAGCTGTTTTTT.

The chain combines TRBV5-4 with TRBJ2-7; 12 bases fit TRBD1. The germline gives CDR1 SGHNT, CDR2 YYREEE (reference sequence). The V gene end was trimmed by 4 bases and the J gene end by 2 bases; junction bases not matched to a gene: 10. CDR3 size: 17 residues. In nucleotides, the CDR3 is TGTGCCAGCAGCGGAGGTTACGGGACAGGGGGCACCTACGAGCAGTACTTC. Its translation: CASSGGYGTGGTYEQYF.

The chain joins TRBV10-1 to TRBJ2-7; D not certain. The CDR3 extends over 12 amino acids. Trimming cost V 10 bases and J 5 bases, with 15 bases left between them. Germline CDR1 and CDR2: WNHNN and SYGVQD (reference sequence). The CDR3 sequence is CATSQLSNEQYF. CDR3 sequence (DNA): TGCGCCACCTCCCAGTTATCCAACGAGCAGTACTTC.

This clone has just a few counts. The chain is built from TRBV29-1 and TRBJ2-1, with a weak D call TRBD1 (6 bases). With 7 bases removed from V and 2 bases from J, the gap between germline ends came to 18 bases. From germline, CDR1 is SQVTM and CDR2 ANQGSEA. This CDR3 is 15 amino acids long. The CDR3 nucleotides read TGCAGCGCCGAAGCAGGTGGGGGCCCCTACAATGAGCAGTTCTTC. Translated: CSAEAGGGPYNEQFF.

The V gene is TRBV7-2, the J gene TRBJ2-3, with a possible D match to TRBD1 (8 bases). Germline-derived CDR1 and CDR2 are SGHTA and FQGNSA. V was cut by 1 base and J by 5 bases, with 19 bases left in between. The CDR3 covers 17 residues. CDR3 sequence: CASSLGTWTGRGDTQYF. CDR3 sequence (DNA): TGTGCCAGCAGCTTAGGTACCTGGACAGGGAGGGGAGATACGCAGTATTTT.

The table lists this clone with a few counts. CDR3 amino acids: CASSLARQFYNEQFF. CDR3 nucleotide sequence: TGTGCCAGCAGTTTAGCACGGCAGTTCTACAATGAGCAGTTCTTC. The J gene is TRBJ2-1, the V gene TRBV2, with unresolved D. Germline V gene lookup returns CDR1 SNHLY and CDR2 FYNNEI. V dropped 5 bases and J dropped 3 bases, with 14 bases sitting between them. The CDR3 contains 15 residues.

The rearrangement joins TRBV7-6 to TRBJ2-3, with a possible D match to TRBD1 (7 bases). Per germline, CDR1 SGHVS and CDR2 FNYEAQ. V lost 0 bases to trimming and J lost 4 bases, with 17 bases between them. The CDR3 has 17 amino acids. The DNA for the CDR3 is TGTGCCAGCAGCTTAGCGCCAGGGGGGACGATCCCAGATACGCAGTATTTT. It yields the protein CASSLAPGGTIPDTQYF.